The 11 T cell receptor beta chains below were found in one sample sequenced in a study of blood T cell repertoires in COVID-19. The protocol was immunoSEQ multiplex PCR, while the TCRdb copy is restricted to in-frame clones and leaves out a portion. The profile shows some 110,000 clones, more than 80% of them singletons. The sequencing input was peripheral blood. These receptors were collected from a woman of 80 years or more with COVID-19, enrolled during active disease.

The gene calls are TRBV28 and TRBJ1-1; 10 positions agree with TRBD1. Germline CDR1 and CDR2: MDHEN and SYDVKM. The CDR3 is 14 amino acids. V lost 5 bases and J lost 5; bases outside the gene matches: 5. This CDR3 reads CASSPGQGWTEAFF. CDR3 coding DNA: TGTGCCAGCAGTCCGGGACAGGGGTGGACTGAAGCTTTCTTT.

This chain uses TRBV28 with TRBJ2-1, with TRBD2 matching over 7 bases. V dropped 4 bases and J dropped 1; count of bases not matched to a gene: 4. This CDR3 region has 15 residues. CDR1 and CDR2 from the germline V gene are MDHEN and SYDVKM. CDR3 region: CASSSRLASYNEQFF. The CDR3 nucleotides are TGTGCCAGCAGTTCACGACTAGCTTCCTACAATGAGCAGTTCTTC.

This clone has a single count. V gene TRBV7-8 combines with J gene TRBJ2-5; TRBD2 is a possible D gene (6 bases). There are 14 residues in the CDR3. Looked up from germline, CDR1 is SGHVS and CDR2 is FQNEAQ. Trimming cost V 4 bases and J 2 bases, with 11 bases left between them. Here the CDR3 DNA reads TGTGCCAGCAGCTCCGGGCGGGGACAAGAGACCCAGTACTTC. Amino acid sequence: CASSSGRGQETQYF.

CDR3 protein: CASSLGTVDEKLFF. CDR3 in DNA: TGCGCCAGCAGCTTGGGGACAGTGGATGAAAAACTGTTTTTT. The chain links TRBV5-1 to TRBJ1-4; D is perhaps TRBD1 (6 bases). From germline, CDR1 is SGHRS and CDR2 YFSETQ. The CDR3 runs 14 residues. V lost 0 bases and J 6 bases, leaving 9 bases between the germline ends.

In DNA, the CDR3 is TGTGCCAGCAGTCCCCTCTCAGGACTAGCGGGAGTAAAAGAGACCCAGTACTTC. Encoded protein: CASSPLSGLAGVKETQYF. The chain carries TRBV27 and TRBJ2-5; 13 positions match TRBD2. The CDR3 spans 18 residues. V lost 5 bases, J lost 3 bases, and 12 bases stayed unmatched. Germline loops: CDR1 MNHEY, CDR2 SMNVEV (reference sequence).

This clone was counted once. The J gene is TRBJ2-1, the V gene TRBV5-6; 12 positions agree with TRBD2. The CDR3 covers 16 residues. V trimming: 4 bases; J trimming: 4 bases; junction bases outside the gene matches: 6. The germline V gene encodes CDR1 SGHDT and CDR2 YYEEEE. CDR3 coding DNA: TGTGCCAGCAGCCGTACTAGCGGGAGGCTGTACAATGAGCAGTTCTTC. Protein: CASSRTSGRLYNEQFF. Using reference TRBV5-6 and TRBJ2-1 for the parts outside the CDR3, the full variable domain is DAGVTQSPTHLIKTRGQQVTLRCSPKSGHDTVSWYQQALGQGPQFIFQYYEEEERQRGNFPDRFSGHQFPNYSSELNVNALLLGDSALYLCASSRTSGRLYNEQFFGPGTRLTVL.

V is TRBV6-5 and J is TRBJ1-1; D ambiguous. The CDR3 loop spans 16 amino acids. The germline gives CDR1 MNHEY, CDR2 SVGAGI. V dropped 3 bases and J dropped 7 bases, with 21 bases sitting between them. The CDR3 DNA is TGTGCCAGCAGTTATCTAACGGTCGGAGGCAGGAATGAAGCTTTCTTT. It is translated as CASSYLTVGGRNEAFF.

J is TRBJ1-5 and V is TRBV6-1; TRBD1 aligns across 8 bases. Trimming cost V 0 bases and J 7 bases; bases outside gene matches: 5. This CDR3 is 15 amino acids long. Germline V lookup: CDR1 MNHNS, CDR2 SASEGT. The CDR3 bases are TGTGCCAGCAGTGAAGCGTCAGGGGGCCGGCAGCCCCAGCATTTT. It codes for CASSEASGGRQPQHF.

The chain carries TRBV14 and TRBJ2-1, with 12 bases identical to TRBD2. This CDR3 comprises 16 residues. Per the germline V gene, CDR1 is SGHDN and CDR2 is FVKESK. V gave up 1 base and J gave up 5 bases; unmatched junction bases: 3. CDR3 nucleotide sequence: TGTGCCAGCAGCCAAGGGACTAGCGGGACCCACAATGAGCAGTTCTTC. Translation gives CASSQGTSGTHNEQFF.

The gene calls are TRBV27 and TRBJ1-5; 7 nucleotides line up with TRBD1. V shed 7 bases, J shed 5 bases, and the junction held 14 bases outside the gene matches. The CDR3 has 16 residues. The germline CDR1 and CDR2 sequences are MNHEY and SMNVEV (reference sequence). For the CDR3, the DNA is TGTGCCAGCAAACTGACAGGGCCCCTCAACGATCAGCCCCAGCATTTT. It yields the protein CASKLTGPLNDQPQHF.

This clone appeared a single time. J is TRBJ2-2 and V is TRBV19, with D uncertain. The germline V and J ends were trimmed by 3 bases and 5 bases, with 4 bases remaining between them. This CDR3 is 12 amino acids long. Germline V lookup: CDR1 LNHDA, CDR2 SQIVND (reference sequence). CDR3 DNA sequence: TGTGCCAGTAGTATGTTAACCGGGGAGCTGTTTTTT. It codes for CASSMLTGELFF. The full variable domain, rest sourced from reference TRBV19 and TRBJ2-2, is DGGITQSPKYLFRKEGQNVTLSCEQNLNHDAMYWYRQDPGQGLRLIYYSQIVNDFQKGDIAEGYSVSREKKESFPLTVTSAQKNPTAFYLCASSMLTGELFFGEGSRLTVL.